These 9 T cell receptor beta chains were all obtained from the same sample, sequenced in a study of T cell responses to AZD1222 COVID-19 vaccine. Assay used: immunoSEQ multiplex PCR; TCRdb lists only in-frame clones, some missing. The data hold more than 150,000 clones, with 80% to 95% observed a single time. The specimen was peripheral blood, collected on day 0 of AZD1222 vaccination. These receptors all come from an adult in good health.

The V and J genes are TRBV21-1 and TRBJ1-2; the table's D call, TRBD1, was not checked against the DNA. TRBV21-1 counts as a pseudogene. This CDR3 has 15 residues. CDR3 residues: CASSTRQGIANGYTF. The CDR3 nucleotides are TGTGCCAGCAGCACCCGACAGGGGATCGCAAATGGCTACACCTTC.

The chain employs TRBV3-1 (or the pseudogene TRBV3-2) and TRBJ2-1; 8 bases map to TRBD2. Germline trimming cut 6 bases from V and 7 bases from J; bases unmatched to any gene: 11. This CDR3 spans 15 amino acids. From germline, CDR1 is LGHDT and CDR2 YNNKEL (reference sequence). The CDR3 coding sequence is TGTGCCAGCAGTCCTTGGGTAGCGGGGTGGAATGAGCAGTTCTTC. Its protein product is CASSPWVAGWNEQFF.

Comments on this clone: The same CDR3 arises from other DNA sequences in this sample as well. This rearrangement joins TRBV2 to TRBJ1-1, with 8 bases fitting TRBD1. CDR3 length: 14 amino acids. Trimming cost V 2 bases and J 1 base; bases outside gene matches: 0. Looked up from germline, CDR1 is SNHLY and CDR2 is FYNNEI. The CDR3 sequence is CASSETGGNTEAFF. The CDR3 DNA follows: TGTGCCAGCAGTGAAACAGGGGGGAACACTGAAGCTTTCTTT.

This clone was counted once. The chain uses TRBV10-3 and TRBJ1-2; maybe TRBD1 (6 bases). The CDR3 totals 14 residues. Trimming left V 11 bases short and J 7 bases short, with 23 bases between. Per the germline V gene, CDR1 is ENHRY and CDR2 is SYGVKD. The CDR3 spells CAGGQDSGYGGYTF. CDR3 bases: TGTGCCGGGGGTCAGGACAGCGGCTATGGTGGCTACACCTTC.

This chain uses TRBV7-2 with TRBJ1-5; 7 bases are shared with TRBD1. There are 15 residues in the CDR3. Germline loops: CDR1 SGHTA, CDR2 FQGNSA. J was trimmed by 6 bases and V by 1 base; bases with no gene match: 6. The CDR3 DNA follows: TGTGCCAGCAGCTTAGATGGCAGGGGGGTTCAGCCCCAGCATTTT. Translating it yields CASSLDGRGVQPQHF. Full variable domain (outside the CDR3, taken from reference TRBV7-2 and TRBJ1-5): GAGVSQSPSNKVTEKGKDVELRCDPISGHTALYWYRQSLGQGLEFLIYFQGNSAPDKSGLPSDRFSAERTGGSVSTLTIQRTQQEDSAVYLCASSLDGRGVQPQHFGDGTRLSIL.

The chain recombines TRBV19 with TRBJ1-2, with D possibly TRBD1 on 6 matching bases. CDR1 and CDR2 from the germline V gene are LNHDA and SQIVND (reference sequence). V dropped 6 bases and J dropped 4 bases, with 12 bases sitting between them. The CDR3 extends over 13 amino acids. The CDR3 DNA reads TGTGCCAGTAGGAAACAGGGTGCCTATGGCTACACCTTC. It translates to CASRKQGAYGYTF.

This clone came up a few times. V gene TRBV12-3 or TRBV12-4 combines with J gene TRBJ2-6, with no clear D. The CDR3 has 13 amino acids. Trimming shortened V by 5 bases and J by 2 bases, and 4 bases separated the two germline ends. CDR3 DNA sequence: TGTGCCAGCAGTAGCCCTGGGGCCAACGTCCTGACTTTC. Translating it yields CASSSPGANVLTF.

The chain uses TRBV7-9 and TRBJ1-2; the D gene is possibly TRBD1 (6 bases). The V gene's germline CDR1 is SEHNR and CDR2 FQNEAQ (reference sequence). The length of the CDR3 is 14 residues. V lost 5 bases and J lost 7, with 17 bases in between. CDR3 in DNA: TGTGCCAGCAGCCGGGACACATTAACTATTGGCTACACCTTC. As protein: CASSRDTLTIGYTF.

About this clone itself: This CDR3 is also generated by other DNA sequences in the sample. The chain is built from TRBV27 and TRBJ2-7, with 12 bases lining up with TRBD2. The V and J ends lost 5 bases and 5 bases, in that order; junction bases with no gene match: 4. CDR3 length: 14 residues. Germline V gene sequence: CDR1 MNHEY, CDR2 SMNVEV (reference sequence). As DNA, the CDR3 is TGTGCCAGCAGTCCACGACTAGCGGGAGACGAGCAGTACTTC. As protein: CASSPRLAGDEQYF.